Listed here is a single TCR beta chain. Germline assignment: CDR1 SGHKS and CDR2 YYEKEE (reference sequence). Trimming cost V 0 bases and J 2 bases, with 9 bases left between them. The CDR3 runs 14 residues. The source of the sample is a study of cytomegalovirus exposure and HLA in healthy donors. This table comes from immunoSEQ multiplex PCR, and its TCRdb copy is limited to in-frame clones, with some not included. The data contain fewer than 200,000 clones, roughly 95% of them singletons. The source is a woman under 30 in good health and CMV-seronegative. Sequenced: PBMCs. The rearrangement links TRBV5-5 to TRBJ2-7; D not certain. Here the CDR3 DNA reads TGTGCCAGCAGCTTGGGCCAAGCCACCTACGAGCAGTACTTC. Translating it yields CASSLGQATYEQYF.